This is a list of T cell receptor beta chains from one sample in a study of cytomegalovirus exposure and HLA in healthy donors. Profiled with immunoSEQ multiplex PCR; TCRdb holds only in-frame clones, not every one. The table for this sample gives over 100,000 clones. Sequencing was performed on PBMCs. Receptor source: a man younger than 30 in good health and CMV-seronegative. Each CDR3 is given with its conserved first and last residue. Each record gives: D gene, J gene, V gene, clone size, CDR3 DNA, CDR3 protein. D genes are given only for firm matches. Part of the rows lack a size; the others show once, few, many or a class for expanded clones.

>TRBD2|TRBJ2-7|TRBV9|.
TGTGCCAGCAGCGTAGCTGGGACTAGCGGCGAGCAGTACTTC
CASSVAGTSGEQYF
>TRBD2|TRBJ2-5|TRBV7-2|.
TGTGCCAGCAGCTTAGTGCGGGGGGGCCCCCAAGAGACCCAGTACTTC
CASSLVRGGPQETQYF
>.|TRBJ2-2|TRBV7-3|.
TGTGCCAGCCGCCGGGGGCTAGCGGTAGGCGGGGAGCTGTTTTTT
CASRRGLAVGGELFF
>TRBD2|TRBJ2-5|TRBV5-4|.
TGTGCCAGCAGCTTGAAGCTAGCGGGGGGCCAAGAGACCCAGTACTTC
CASSLKLAGGQETQYF
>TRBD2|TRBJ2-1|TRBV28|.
TGTGCCAGCACCTCCCGGCTCCTAGCGGGGGGCGGGTACAATGAGCAGTTCTTC
CASTSRLLAGGGYNEQFF
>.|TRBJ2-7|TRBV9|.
TGTGCCAGCAGCCCCACGGGGCGCGGGGCATCCGAGCAGTACTTC
CASSPTGRGASEQYF
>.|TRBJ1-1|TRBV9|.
TGTGCCAGCAGTAGAACAGTGAACACTGAAGCTTTCTTT
CASSRTVNTEAFF
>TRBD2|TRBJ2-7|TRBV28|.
TGTGCCAGCAGAGAAAGCGGGGGGGCACACGAGCAGTACTTC
CASRESGGAHEQYF
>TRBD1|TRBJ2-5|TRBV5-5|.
TGTGCCAGCTTTAACCCGGGACAGGGACAAGAGACCCAGTACTTC
CASFNPGQGQETQYF
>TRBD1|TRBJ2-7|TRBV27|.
TGTGCCAGCAACCCGGGACAGTCCTTCGGGTACGAGCAGTACTTC
CASNPGQSFGYEQYF
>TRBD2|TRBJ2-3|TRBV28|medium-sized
TGTGCCAGCAAAGGCGCGGGAGTCACAGATACGCAGTATTTT
CASKGAGVTDTQYF
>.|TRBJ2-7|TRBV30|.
TGTGCCCGTGGACAGAACCACGAGCAGTACTTC
CARGQNHEQYF
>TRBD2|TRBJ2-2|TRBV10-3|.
TGTGCCATCAGGAATACTAGCGGGAGCACCGGGGAGCTGTTTTTT
CAIRNTSGSTGELFF
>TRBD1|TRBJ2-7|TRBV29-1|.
TGCAGCGTAGACCACGGGACAGGGGGTTACTACGAGCAGTACTTC
CSVDHGTGGYYEQYF
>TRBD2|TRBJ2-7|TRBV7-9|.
TGTGCCAGCAGCTTCTTACCCCGCCTGGGAGGGTCCTACGAGCAGTACTTC
CASSFLPRLGGSYEQYF
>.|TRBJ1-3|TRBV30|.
TGTGCCTGGAGGCAACCGACAGGAATGGGAAACACCATATATTTT
CAWRQPTGMGNTIYF
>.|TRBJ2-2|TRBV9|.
TGTGCCAGCAGCCCACCCGGGACTTCGACCGGGGAGCTGTTTTTT
CASSPPGTSTGELFF
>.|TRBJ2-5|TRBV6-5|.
TGTGCCAGCAGTTACGTCCTGGACAGACTTCAAGAGACCCAGTACTTC
CASSYVLDRLQETQYF
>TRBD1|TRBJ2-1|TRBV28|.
TGTGCCAGCAGTTTGATCGGGACAGGGCCTAAGGACAATGAGCAGTTCTTC
CASSLIGTGPKDNEQFF
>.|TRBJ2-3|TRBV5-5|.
TGTGCCAGCAGCTCCACAGGGTACGTGGGAGATACGCAGTATTTT
CASSSTGYVGDTQYF
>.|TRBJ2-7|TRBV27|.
TGTGCCAGCAGTTTAAGCAGGCTCTCCTACGAGCAGTACTTC
CASSLSRLSYEQYF
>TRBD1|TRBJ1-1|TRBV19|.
TGTGCCAGTAGTTGGACAGGGACCTCTCCAATGAACACTGAAGCTTTCTTT
CASSWTGTSPMNTEAFF
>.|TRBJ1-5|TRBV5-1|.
TGCGCCAGCAGCTTAGGGGGGGTTAGCAATCAGCCCCAGCATTTT
CASSLGGVSNQPQHF
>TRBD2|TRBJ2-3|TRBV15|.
TGTGCCACCAGCAGAGAACTAGCGGAAGCAGAGGATACGCAGTATTTT
CATSRELAEAEDTQYF
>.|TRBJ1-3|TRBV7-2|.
TGTGCCAGCAGCTCGGGGGCTGGAAACACCATATATTTT
CASSSGAGNTIYF
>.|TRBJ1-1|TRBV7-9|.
TGTGCCAGCAGCGGTAGATTGGGGGGTTCAGGCACTGAAGCTTTCTTT
CASSGRLGGSGTEAFF
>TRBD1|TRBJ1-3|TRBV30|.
TGTGCCTGGGGGAAGACAGGGGTGACGGGTGGAAACACCATATATTTT
CAWGKTGVTGGNTIYF
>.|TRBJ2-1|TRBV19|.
TGTGCCAGTAGTCGGGCAGGGGAACCCAATGAGCAGTTCTTC
CASSRAGEPNEQFF
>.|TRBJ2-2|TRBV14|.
TGTGCCAGCCTTTATCGCGGGGAGCTGTTTTTT
CASLYRGELFF
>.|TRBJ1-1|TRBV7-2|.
TGTGCCAGCAGCTTCGAACAGGTCCCGAACACTGAAGCTTTCTTT
CASSFEQVPNTEAFF
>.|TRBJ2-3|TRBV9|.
TGTGCCAGCAGCGTCAGCGGTGGTCGAGATACGCAGTATTTT
CASSVSGGRDTQYF
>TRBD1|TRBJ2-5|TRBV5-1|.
TGCGCCAGCAGCCTGGTGGGACAGGGGGGAAGGGAGACCCAGTACTTC
CASSLVGQGGRETQYF
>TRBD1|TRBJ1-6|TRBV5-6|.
TGTGCCAGCAGCTTGGGTGGGACAGCCTATAATTCACCCCTCCACTTT
CASSLGGTAYNSPLHF
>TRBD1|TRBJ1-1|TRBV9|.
TGTGCCAGCAGCGCGGAGGCCAGGGGGCCAAGGGGAGCTTTCTTT
CASSAEARGPRGAFF
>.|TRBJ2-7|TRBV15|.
TGTGCCACCAGCAGGGGACTGGGGGAGCCCTACGAGCAGTACTTC
CATSRGLGEPYEQYF
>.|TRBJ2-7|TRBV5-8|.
TGTGCCAGCAGACTGTGGGTGGAGTACGAGCAGTACTTC
CASRLWVEYEQYF
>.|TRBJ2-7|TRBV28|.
TGTGCCAGCAGCGCGGGACCATTCTACGAGCAGTACTTC
CASSAGPFYEQYF
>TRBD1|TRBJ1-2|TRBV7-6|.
TGTGCCAGCAGCTTAGGGGACAGGGGTTATCCGGATGGCTACACCTTC
CASSLGDRGYPDGYTF
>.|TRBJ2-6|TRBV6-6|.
TGTGCCAGCACTGTCTCTGGGGCCAACGTCCTGACTTTC
CASTVSGANVLTF
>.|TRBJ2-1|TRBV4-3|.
TGCGCCAGCAGCCAAACCCTGACAGCGAGGGGGTACAATGAGCAGTTCTTC
CASSQTLTARGYNEQFF
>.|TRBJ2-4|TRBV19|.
TGTGCCAGTCGGTTAAGCGGAGCTGCCAAAAACATTCAGTACTTC
CASRLSGAAKNIQYF
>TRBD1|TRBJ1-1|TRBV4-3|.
TGCGCCAGCAGCCTAGCCGGGACAGGGGGTGAAGCTTTCTTT
CASSLAGTGGEAFF
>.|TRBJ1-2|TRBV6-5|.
TGTGCCAGCAGTTACTCCGGACTCTACACCTTC
CASSYSGLYTF
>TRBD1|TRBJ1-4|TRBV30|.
TGTGCCTGGAGTCGACAGGGTACGACTAATGAAAAACTGTTTTTT
CAWSRQGTTNEKLFF
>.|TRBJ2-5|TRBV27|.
TGTGCCAGCAGCCGCGGACAGCCTGCGGGGACCCAGTACTTC
CASSRGQPAGTQYF
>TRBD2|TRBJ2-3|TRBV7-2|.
TGTGCCAGCAGCTTCTGGACTAGCGGAGGTACAGATACGCAGTATTTT
CASSFWTSGGTDTQYF
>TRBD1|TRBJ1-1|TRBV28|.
TGTGCCAGCAGCGATAGACGGACAGGAGCGAACACTGAAGCTTTCTTT
CASSDRRTGANTEAFF
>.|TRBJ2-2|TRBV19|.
TGTGCCAGTAGTGCAATCACAGGGTCCGGGGAGCTGTTTTTT
CASSAITGSGELFF
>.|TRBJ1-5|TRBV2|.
TGTGCCAGCAGTAGAACGGGACTTTCCAATCAGCCCCAGCATTTT
CASSRTGLSNQPQHF
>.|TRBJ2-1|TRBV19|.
TGTGCCAGTAGAGGGGTCCGGGAGAGTGACAATGAGCAGTTCTTC
CASRGVRESDNEQFF